This record concerns one TCR beta chain sequence. These data come from a study of blood T cell repertoires in COVID-19. Sequenced by immunoSEQ multiplex PCR; TCRdb stores in-frame clones only, minus some. The table shows 25,000 to 30,000 clones, with about 65% occurring only once. V lost 6 bases, J lost 5 bases, and 10 bases stayed unmatched. Germline loops: CDR1 WSHSY, CDR2 SAAADI. CDR3 length equals 16 residues. The material sequenced was peripheral blood. The chain couples TRBV10-2 to TRBJ2-2, with 9 bases fitting TRBD2. The TCR was taken from a human donor in a cohort sampled during active COVID-19. CDR3 sequence reads: CASRGFAGGGTGELFF. The CDR3 coding sequence is TGCGCCAGCAGGGGGTTCGCGGGAGGGGGAACCGGGGAGCTGTTTTTT.